These 22 T cell receptor beta chains came from one sample sequenced in a study of CD8+ T cells in alopecia areata. RNA, once extracted, was reverse transcribed into cDNA for use as the sequencing template. The method was immunoSEQ multiplex PCR; TCRdb's version includes in-frame clones alone and lacks a portion of them. The sample contains about 130,000 clones, roughly 61% of which appear only once. The specimen was CD4+ T cells sorted from blood, collected at week 0. The receptors derive from a human donor with alopecia areata.

The chain uses TRBV4-2 and TRBJ1-2; D not resolved. This CDR3 spans 15 amino acids. Trimming removed 0 bases from V and 5 bases from J, with 13 bases in between. Germline V lookup: CDR1 LGHNA, CDR2 YNFKEQ. The CDR3 DNA sequence: TGTGCCAGCAGCCAAGACGCCAGTGTGGGATATGGCTACACCTTC. Translation: CASSQDASVGYGYTF.

The chain couples TRBV4-1 to TRBJ1-5; tentatively, D is TRBD1 (6 bases). CDR3 length: 14 residues. CDR1 is MGHRA and CDR2 is YSYEKL in the germline V gene. The germline V and J ends were trimmed by 0 bases and 7 bases, with 10 bases remaining between them. The CDR3 coding sequence is TGCGCCAGCAGCCAAGACCGAGGGGGGCAGCCCCAGCATTTT. It specifies CASSQDRGGQPQHF.

The chain links TRBV9 to TRBJ2-3; D is perhaps TRBD1 (5 bases). The V end was cut by 3 bases, the J end by 3 bases, with 8 bases between. Germline CDR1 and CDR2: SGDLS and YYNGEE. This CDR3 contains 13 residues. CDR3 bases: TGTGCCAGCAGCGCCAGACAGACAGATACGCAGTATTTT. Its protein product is CASSARQTDTQYF. The full variable domain, with the rest looked up from reference TRBV9 and TRBJ2-3, is DSGVTQTPKHLITATGQRVTLRCSPRSGDLSVYWYQQSLDQGLQFLIQYYNGEERAKGNILERFSAQQFPDLHSELNLSSLELGDSALYFCASSARQTDTQYFGPGTRLTVL.

The sample holds a few counts of this clone. This sequence joins TRBV5-1 and TRBJ2-3, with a possible D match to TRBD1 (6 bases). Trimming took off 5 bases at V and 0 bases at J, with 13 bases between the two ends. The CDR3 covers 15 residues. Germline V gene lookup returns CDR1 SGHRS and CDR2 YFSETQ. CDR3 amino acids: CASSYAGQSTDTQYF. DNA of the CDR3: TGCGCCAGCAGTTACGCCGGACAGAGCACAGATACGCAGTATTTT.

This clone was found a few times. This chain connects TRBV5-4 to TRBJ2-6; no reliable D call. CDR3 size: 16 residues. V gave up 3 bases and J gave up 1 base, with 11 bases separating them. Per the germline V gene, CDR1 is SGHNT and CDR2 is YYREEE (reference sequence). CDR3 sequence (DNA): TGTGCCAGCAGCTCTGGTAGCCTGTCTGGGGCCAACGTCCTGACTTTC. This sequence encodes CASSSGSLSGANVLTF.

V is TRBV30 and J is TRBJ2-7; 7 nucleotides align to TRBD2. The CDR3 runs 15 residues. Trimming removed 0 bases from V and 0 bases from J; junction bases left unmatched: 5. Per the germline V gene, CDR1 is GTSNPN and CDR2 is SVGIG (reference sequence). CDR3: CAWSVPRESSYEQYF. Written as DNA, the CDR3 is TGTGCCTGGAGTGTACCGCGGGAGAGCTCCTACGAGCAGTACTTC.

J is TRBJ1-1 and V is TRBV5-6; D not resolved. This CDR3 is built from 11 residues. Germline V lookup: CDR1 SGHDT, CDR2 YYEEEE. The ends were cut back, 3 bases at V and 12 bases at J, with 12 bases in the middle. CDR3 sequence reads: CASSSGGSPFF. CDR3 DNA: TGTGCCAGCAGCTCTGGAGGGAGTCCTTTCTTT.

The rearrangement links TRBV11-3 to TRBJ2-5; D remains ambiguous. The CDR3 totals 13 residues. From germline, CDR1 is SGHNT and CDR2 YENEEA. V was trimmed by 1 base and J by 5 bases, leaving 8 bases between them. CDR3 nucleotide sequence: TGTGCCAGCAGCTTAGCCTCTGGGGAGACCCAGTACTTC. Amino acid sequence: CASSLASGETQYF.

The table lists this clone with a few counts. The chain uses TRBV19 and TRBJ1-1; D gene unclear. The germline CDR1 and CDR2 sequences are LNHDA and SQIVND (reference sequence). The CDR3 has 14 residues. V was shortened by 5 bases and J by 0 bases, with 10 bases between the two germline ends. CDR3 amino acids: CASSLGSLNTEAFF. In nucleotides, the CDR3 is TGTGCCAGTAGTCTCGGATCCCTGAACACTGAAGCTTTCTTT.

The chain recombines TRBV7-9 with TRBJ1-1, with D maybe TRBD1 (5 bases). The CDR3 extends over 14 amino acids. Germline assignment: CDR1 SEHNR and CDR2 FQNEAQ (reference sequence). The V gene lost 6 bases and the J gene lost 3 bases, with 14 bases spanning the gap. Here the CDR3 DNA reads TGTGCCAGCAGTCCGCCCGGAGGGGACACTGAAGCTTTCTTT. Its protein is CASSPPGGDTEAFF.

The J gene is TRBJ2-3, the V gene TRBV5-4, with TRBD2 matching 10 bases. Losses at the gene ends were 5 bases for V and 1 base for J; bases not matched to a gene: 4. Germline-derived CDR1 and CDR2 are SGHNT and YYREEE (reference sequence). The CDR3 is 15 amino acids. CDR3 in amino acids: CASSSGTSGTDTQYF. DNA of the CDR3: TGTGCCAGCAGTTCCGGGACTAGCGGCACAGATACGCAGTATTTT.

The chain couples TRBV5-4 to TRBJ1-2, with D possibly TRBD1 on 6 matching bases. V dropped 7 bases and J dropped 8 bases, with 18 bases sitting between them. The CDR3 is 13 amino acids. Germline V gene data show CDR1 as SGHNT and CDR2 as YYREEE (reference sequence). CDR3 loop: CASGRFTGSGYTF. In nucleotides, the CDR3 is TGTGCCAGCGGTCGATTCACAGGGAGCGGCTACACCTTC.

This clone has just a few counts. This chain connects TRBV25-1 to TRBJ1-2, with 7 positions matching TRBD1. CDR3 length: 14 amino acids. The germline gives CDR1 MGHDK, CDR2 SYGVNS. Trimming took 8 bases from V and 4 from J; bases not matched to a gene: 10. This CDR3 is CASGYAGGLYGYTF. CDR3 nucleotides: TGTGCCAGCGGATACGCAGGGGGTCTCTATGGCTACACCTTC.

V usage is TRBV29-1 and J usage is TRBJ1-2, with TRBD1 matching 8 bases. Germline CDR1 is SQVTM and CDR2 is ANQGSEA. This CDR3 spans 12 amino acids. Unmatched junction bases numbered 7, after V lost 5 bases and J lost 8 bases. The CDR3 nucleotides are TGCAGCGTTTCGACAGGGGCTGGGGGCTACACCTTC. Encoded protein: CSVSTGAGGYTF.

In DNA, the CDR3 is TGCAGTGTTCAGCCCCCCAACGAGCAGTACTTC. Translating it yields CSVQPPNEQYF. The genes are TRBV20-1 and TRBJ2-7; D uncertain. Trimming shortened V by 7 bases and J by 5 bases, and 12 bases separated the two germline ends. The CDR3 has 11 amino acids. CDR1 is DFQATT and CDR2 is SNEGSKA in the germline V gene (reference sequence).

The chain recombines TRBV5-6 with TRBJ2-3; weak D call: TRBD1 (5 bases). V shed 5 bases and J shed 2 bases, with 15 bases lying between them. CDR3 length: 15 residues. Germline V lookup: CDR1 SGHDT, CDR2 YYEEEE. CDR3 amino acids: CASSKGQGFTDTQYF. The CDR3 DNA sequence: TGTGCCAGCAGTAAAGGACAAGGATTCACAGATACGCAGTATTTT.

The chain employs TRBV5-1 and TRBJ2-2, with 10 bases lining up with TRBD1. This CDR3 contains 16 residues. Trimming removed 2 bases from V and 3 bases from J; junction bases left unmatched: 4. In germline, CDR1 is SGHRS, CDR2 YFSETQ. The CDR3 DNA reads TGCGCCAGCAGCTTTACCGGACAGGGGGACACCGGGGAGCTGTTTTTT. Translating it yields CASSFTGQGDTGELFF.

The V and J genes are TRBV30 and TRBJ1-5, with a tentative D call TRBD1 (5 bases). The V end lost 4 bases, the J end lost 0 bases, and 13 bases lay between the germline ends. This CDR3 has 15 amino acids. CDR1 and CDR2 from the germline V gene are GTSNPN and SVGIG (reference sequence). The CDR3 reads CAWTVGGHSNQPQHF. The CDR3 DNA reads TGTGCCTGGACCGTGGGGGGTCATAGCAATCAGCCCCAGCATTTT.

This rearrangement joins TRBV7-2 to TRBJ2-7, with 9 bases identical to TRBD1. Germline lookup yields CDR1 SGHTA and CDR2 FQGNSA. This CDR3 contains 14 residues. V shed 6 bases, J shed 6 bases, and the junction held 9 bases outside the gene matches. The CDR3 protein is CASSYAGQGGEQYF. DNA for the CDR3: TGTGCCAGCAGTTATGCGGGACAGGGAGGCGAGCAGTACTTC.

This sequence joins TRBV5-6 and TRBJ2-7; D is undetermined. V was trimmed by 0 bases and J by 3 bases, leaving 10 bases between them. The length of the CDR3 is 14 residues. CDR1 is SGHDT and CDR2 is YYEEEE in the germline V gene. The DNA of the CDR3 is TGTGCCAGCAGCTTGGAAGGTAGGAACTACGAGCAGTACTTC. It encodes CASSLEGRNYEQYF.

In this sample, this clone turned up a few times. This rearrangement joins TRBV5-1 to TRBJ2-1; 7 bases fit TRBD1. The CDR3 length is 15 residues. CDR1 and CDR2 from the germline V gene are SGHRS and YFSETQ. Unmatched junction bases numbered 6, after V lost 3 bases and J lost 3 bases. The CDR3 reads CASSSPGQSYNEQFF. The CDR3 nucleotides are TGCGCCAGCAGCTCCCCGGGACAGAGCTACAATGAGCAGTTCTTC.

The gene calls are TRBV5-6 and TRBJ2-5; 9 nucleotides agree with TRBD2. The CDR3 is 14 amino acids. V shed 4 bases, J shed 3 bases, and the junction held 4 bases outside the gene matches. Germline V gene lookup returns CDR1 SGHDT and CDR2 YYEEEE. CDR3 loop: CASSPLAGKETQYF. DNA of the CDR3: TGTGCCAGCAGCCCGCTAGCGGGAAAAGAGACCCAGTACTTC.